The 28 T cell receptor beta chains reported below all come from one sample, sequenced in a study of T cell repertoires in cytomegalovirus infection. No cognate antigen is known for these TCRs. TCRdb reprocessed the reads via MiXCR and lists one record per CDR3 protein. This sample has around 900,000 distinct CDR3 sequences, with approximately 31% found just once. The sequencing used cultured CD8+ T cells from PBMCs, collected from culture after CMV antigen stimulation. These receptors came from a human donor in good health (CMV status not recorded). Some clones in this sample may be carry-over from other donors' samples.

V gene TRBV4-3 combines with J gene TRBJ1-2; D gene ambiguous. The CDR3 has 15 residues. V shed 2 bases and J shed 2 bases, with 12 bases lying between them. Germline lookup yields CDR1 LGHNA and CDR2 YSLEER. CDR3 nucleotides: TGCGCCAGCAGCCAAAGTGGTGTCCTGAACTATGGCTACACCTTC. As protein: CASSQSGVLNYGYTF.

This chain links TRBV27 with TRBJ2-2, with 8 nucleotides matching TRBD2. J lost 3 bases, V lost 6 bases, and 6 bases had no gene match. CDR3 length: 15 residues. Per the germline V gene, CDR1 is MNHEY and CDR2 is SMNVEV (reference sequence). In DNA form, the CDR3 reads TGTGCCAGCAGCTTCGGGACTAGAGACACCGGGGAGCTGTTTTTT. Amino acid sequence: CASSFGTRDTGELFF.

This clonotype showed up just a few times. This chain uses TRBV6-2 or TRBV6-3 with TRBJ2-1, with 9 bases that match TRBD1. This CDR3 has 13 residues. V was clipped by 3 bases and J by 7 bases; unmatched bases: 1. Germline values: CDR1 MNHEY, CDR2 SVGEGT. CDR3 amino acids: CASSYDRGNEQFF. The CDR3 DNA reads TGTGCCAGCAGTTATGACAGGGGGAATGAGCAGTTCTTC.

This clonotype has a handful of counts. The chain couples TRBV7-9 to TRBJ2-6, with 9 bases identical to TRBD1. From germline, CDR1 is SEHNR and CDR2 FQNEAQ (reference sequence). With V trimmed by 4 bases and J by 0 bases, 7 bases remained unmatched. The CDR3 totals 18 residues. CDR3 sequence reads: CASSSRQGVTSGANVLTF. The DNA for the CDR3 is TGTGCCAGCAGCTCAAGACAGGGGGTGACCTCTGGGGCCAACGTCCTGACTTTC.

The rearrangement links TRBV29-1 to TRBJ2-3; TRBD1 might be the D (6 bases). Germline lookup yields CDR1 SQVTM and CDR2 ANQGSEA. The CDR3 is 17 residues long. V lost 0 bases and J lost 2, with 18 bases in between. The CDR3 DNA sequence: TGCAGCGTTGAAGATCGGCGGCAGGGGATCCCCACAGATACGCAGTATTTT. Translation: CSVEDRRQGIPTDTQYF.

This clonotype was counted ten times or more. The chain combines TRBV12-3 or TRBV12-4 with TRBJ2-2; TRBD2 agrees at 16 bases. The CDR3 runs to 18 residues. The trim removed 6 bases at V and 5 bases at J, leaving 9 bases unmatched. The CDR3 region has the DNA TGTGCCAGCAGAGTTACCGGGACTAGCGGGGGGGCAACCGGGGAGCTGTTTTTT. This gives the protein CASRVTGTSGGATGELFF.

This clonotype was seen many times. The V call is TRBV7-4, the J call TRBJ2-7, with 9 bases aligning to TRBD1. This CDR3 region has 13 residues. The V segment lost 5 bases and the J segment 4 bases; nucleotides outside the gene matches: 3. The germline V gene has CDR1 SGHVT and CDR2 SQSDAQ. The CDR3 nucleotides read TGTGCCAGCAGCCACGGACAGGGGTACGAGCAGTACGTC. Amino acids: CASSHGQGYEQYV.

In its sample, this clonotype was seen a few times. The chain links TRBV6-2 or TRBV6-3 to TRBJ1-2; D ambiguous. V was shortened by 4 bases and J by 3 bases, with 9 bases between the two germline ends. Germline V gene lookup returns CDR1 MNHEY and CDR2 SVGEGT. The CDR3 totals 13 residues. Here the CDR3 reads CASSWRTDYGYTF. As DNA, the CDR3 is TGTGCCAGCAGTTGGCGGACCGACTATGGCTACACCTTC.

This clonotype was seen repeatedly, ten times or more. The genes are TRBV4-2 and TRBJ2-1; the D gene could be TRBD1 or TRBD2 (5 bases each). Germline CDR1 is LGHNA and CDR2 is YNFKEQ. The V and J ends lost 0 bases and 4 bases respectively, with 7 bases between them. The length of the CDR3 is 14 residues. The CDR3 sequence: CASSQEWGYNEQFF. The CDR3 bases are TGTGCCAGCAGCCAAGAATGGGGGTACAATGAGCAGTTCTTC.

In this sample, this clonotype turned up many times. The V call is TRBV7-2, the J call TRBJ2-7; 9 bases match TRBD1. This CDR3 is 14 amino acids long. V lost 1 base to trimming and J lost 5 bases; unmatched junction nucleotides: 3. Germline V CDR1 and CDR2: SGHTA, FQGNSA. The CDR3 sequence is CASSLGTGDNEQYV. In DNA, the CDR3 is TGTGCCAGCAGCTTAGGGACAGGGGACAACGAGCAGTACGTC.

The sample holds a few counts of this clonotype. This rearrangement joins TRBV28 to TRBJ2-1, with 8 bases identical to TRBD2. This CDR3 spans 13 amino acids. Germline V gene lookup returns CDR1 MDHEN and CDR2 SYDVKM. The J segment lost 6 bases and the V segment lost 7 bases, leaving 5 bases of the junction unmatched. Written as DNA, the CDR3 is TGTGCCAGCATTCGGGGGGGGGGCAATGAGCAGTTCTTC. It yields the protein CASIRGGGNEQFF.

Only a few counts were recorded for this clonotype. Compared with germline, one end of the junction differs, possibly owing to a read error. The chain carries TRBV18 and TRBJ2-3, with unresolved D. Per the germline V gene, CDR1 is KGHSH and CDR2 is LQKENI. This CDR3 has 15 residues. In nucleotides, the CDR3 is TGTGCCAGCTCGCCACCGGACGCCGGCACAGATACGCAGTATTTT. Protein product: CASSPPDAGTDTQYF.

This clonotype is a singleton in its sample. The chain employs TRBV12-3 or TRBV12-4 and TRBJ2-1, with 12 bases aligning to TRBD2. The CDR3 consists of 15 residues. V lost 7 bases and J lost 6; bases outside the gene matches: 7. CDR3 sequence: CASIPPSGGANEQFF. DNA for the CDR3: TGTGCCAGCATTCCCCCTAGCGGGGGGGCCAATGAGCAGTTCTTC.

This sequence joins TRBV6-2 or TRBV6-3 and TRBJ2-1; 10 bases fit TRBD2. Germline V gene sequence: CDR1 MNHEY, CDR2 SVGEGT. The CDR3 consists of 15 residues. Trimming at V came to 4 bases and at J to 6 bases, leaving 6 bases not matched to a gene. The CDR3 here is CASSSGTSVTNEQFF. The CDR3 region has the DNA TGTGCCAGCAGTTCCGGGACTAGCGTTACCAATGAGCAGTTCTTC.

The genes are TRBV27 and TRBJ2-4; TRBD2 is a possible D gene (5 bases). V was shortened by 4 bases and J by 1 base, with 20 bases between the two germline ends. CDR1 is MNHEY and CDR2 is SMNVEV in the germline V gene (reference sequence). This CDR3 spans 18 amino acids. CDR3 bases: TGTGCCAGCAGTTATGGACTCTTCACGGACGGGGCCAAAAACATTCAGTACTTC. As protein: CASSYGLFTDGAKNIQYF.

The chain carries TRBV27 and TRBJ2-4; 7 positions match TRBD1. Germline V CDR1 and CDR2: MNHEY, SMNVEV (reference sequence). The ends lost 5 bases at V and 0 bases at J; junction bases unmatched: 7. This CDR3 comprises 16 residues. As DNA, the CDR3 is TGTGCCAGCAGTCTCAGGACAGGAGGAGCCAAAAACATTCAGTACTTC. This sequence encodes CASSLRTGGAKNIQYF.

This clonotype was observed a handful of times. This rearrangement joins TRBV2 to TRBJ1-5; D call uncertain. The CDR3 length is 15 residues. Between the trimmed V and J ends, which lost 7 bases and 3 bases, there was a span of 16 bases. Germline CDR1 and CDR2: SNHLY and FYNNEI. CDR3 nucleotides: TGTGCCAGCACCCCCAGAGTGGGTACCAATCAGCCCCAGCATTTT. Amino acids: CASTPRVGTNQPQHF.

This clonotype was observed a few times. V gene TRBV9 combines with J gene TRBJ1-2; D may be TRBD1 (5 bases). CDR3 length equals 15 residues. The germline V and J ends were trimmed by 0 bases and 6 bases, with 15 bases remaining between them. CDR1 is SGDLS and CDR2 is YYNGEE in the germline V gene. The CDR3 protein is CASSVAETDTDGYTF. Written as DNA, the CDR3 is TGTGCCAGCAGCGTAGCTGAGACAGACACGGATGGCTACACCTTC. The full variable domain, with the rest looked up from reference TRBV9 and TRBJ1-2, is DSGVTQTPKHLITATGQRVTLRCSPRSGDLSVYWYQQSLDQGLQFLIQYYNGEERAKGNILERFSAQQFPDLHSELNLSSLELGDSALYFCASSVAETDTDGYTFGSGTRLTVV.

CDR3 nucleotides: TGTGCCAGCAGCCAAGCGACTAGTGGAGATACGCAGTATTTT. Protein: CASSQATSGDTQYF. J is TRBJ2-3 and V is TRBV3-1, with D perhaps matching TRBD2 (6 bases). V lost 1 base, J lost 5 bases, and 10 bases lay in between. The CDR3 consists of 14 residues. Germline CDR1 reads LGHDT; CDR2 reads YNNKEL (reference sequence).

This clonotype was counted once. CDR3 nucleotides: TGTGCCAGCCAGGAGCGGGGGGGGACCTACGAGCAGTACGTC. It codes for CASQERGGTYEQYV. V and J are TRBV6-6 and TRBJ2-7; 10 bases are a match to TRBD2. There are 14 residues in the CDR3. V was clipped by 8 bases and J by 2 bases; unmatched bases: 6. Germline lookup yields CDR1 MNHNY and CDR2 SVGAGI (reference sequence).

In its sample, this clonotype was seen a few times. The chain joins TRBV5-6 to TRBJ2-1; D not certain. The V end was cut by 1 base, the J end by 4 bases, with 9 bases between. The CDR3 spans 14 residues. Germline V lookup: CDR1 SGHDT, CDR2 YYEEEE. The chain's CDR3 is CASSLPGSYNEQFF. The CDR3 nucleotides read TGTGCCAGCAGCTTGCCAGGATCGTACAATGAGCAGTTCTTC.

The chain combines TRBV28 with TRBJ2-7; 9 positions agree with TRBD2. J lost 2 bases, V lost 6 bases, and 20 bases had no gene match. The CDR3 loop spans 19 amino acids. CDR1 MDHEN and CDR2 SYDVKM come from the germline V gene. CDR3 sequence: CASSPYPGRGGRTAYEQYV. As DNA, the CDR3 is TGTGCCAGCAGCCCCTACCCGGGGCGGGGGGGGAGGACGGCCTACGAGCAGTACGTC.

DNA of the CDR3: TGTGCCAGCAGTTTAGTCAGGGCGGGCTATGGCTACACCTTC. Amino acids: CASSLVRAGYGYTF. The chain employs TRBV12-3 or TRBV12-4 and TRBJ1-2, with D possibly matching TRBD1 (5 bases). The CDR3 loop spans 14 amino acids. V was pared by 1 base and J by 4 bases, with 10 bases between.

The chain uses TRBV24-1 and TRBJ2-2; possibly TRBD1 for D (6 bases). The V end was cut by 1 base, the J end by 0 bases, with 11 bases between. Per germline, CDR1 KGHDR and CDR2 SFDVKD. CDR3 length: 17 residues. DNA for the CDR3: TGTGCCACCAGTGATTTTGGGGGCCGTACGAACACCGGGGAGCTGTTTTTT. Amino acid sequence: CATSDFGGRTNTGELFF.

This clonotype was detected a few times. The CDR3 region is CASSSWEGEAFF. The CDR3 DNA reads as TGTGCCAGCAGCTCGTGGGAGGGAGAAGCTTTCTTT. This chain joins TRBV7-8 and TRBJ1-1; D gene ambiguous. V was clipped by 4 bases and J by 8 bases, with 11 bases between them. The CDR3 sequence is 12 residues long. Germline-derived CDR1 and CDR2 are SGHVS and FQNEAQ. Filled out from reference TRBV7-8 and TRBJ1-1, the complete variable domain reads GAGVSQSPRYKVAKRGQDVALRCDPISGHVSLFWYQQALGQGPEFLTYFQNEAQLDKSGLPSDRFFAERPEGSVSTLKIQRTQQEDSAVYLCASSSWEGEAFFGQGTRLTVV.

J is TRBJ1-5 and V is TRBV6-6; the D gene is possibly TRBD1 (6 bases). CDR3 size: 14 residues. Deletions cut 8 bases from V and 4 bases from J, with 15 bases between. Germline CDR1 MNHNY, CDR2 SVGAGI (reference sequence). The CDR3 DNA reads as TGTGCCAGCGGGGGGGCTATAGGGAATCAGCCCCAGCATTTT. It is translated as CASGGAIGNQPQHF.

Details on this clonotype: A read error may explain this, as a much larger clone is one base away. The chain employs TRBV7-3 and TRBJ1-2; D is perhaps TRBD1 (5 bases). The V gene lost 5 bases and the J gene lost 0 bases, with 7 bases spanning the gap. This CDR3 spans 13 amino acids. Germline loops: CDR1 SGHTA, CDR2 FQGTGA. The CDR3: CASSTTANYGYTF. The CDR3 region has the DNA TGTGCCAGCAGCACGACAGCTAACTATGGCTACACCTTC.

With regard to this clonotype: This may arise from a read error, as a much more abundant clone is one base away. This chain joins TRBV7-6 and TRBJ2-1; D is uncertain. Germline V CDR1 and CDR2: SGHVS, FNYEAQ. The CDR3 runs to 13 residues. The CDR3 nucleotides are TGTACCAGCAGCTCAAGACGGGACAATGAGCAGTTCTTC. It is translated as CTSSSRRDNEQFF.